This passage covers 9 T cell receptor beta chains from one sample sequenced in a study of immune cell composition in non-small cell lung cancer. Normal lung was taken at the farthest possible site, at least 3 cm from tumour. Assay used: immunoSEQ multiplex PCR; TCRdb lists only in-frame clones, some missing. The data show 7,500 to 9,000 clones, approximately 61% seen once. The specimen was non-adjacent lung tissue. The receptors were gathered from a human donor with non-small cell lung cancer.

This clone was observed a handful of times. The chain carries TRBV18 and TRBJ2-7, with TRBD1 matching 10 bases. V gave up 3 bases and J gave up 4 bases; unmatched junction bases: 6. The CDR3 covers 15 residues. The V gene's germline CDR1 is KGHSH and CDR2 LQKENI. CDR3 DNA sequence: TGTGCCAGCTCACCTCTACAGGACAGGGGGTACGAGCAGTACTTC. This translates into CASSPLQDRGYEQYF.

This clone showed up just once. The chain has TRBV10-3 and TRBJ1-6; 8 bases are shared with TRBD1. The trim removed 6 bases at V and 5 bases at J, leaving 6 bases unmatched. Looked up from germline, CDR1 is ENHRY and CDR2 is SYGVKD. CDR3 length equals 15 residues. Here the CDR3 reads CAIRAVTGDNSPLHF. The CDR3 coding sequence is TGTGCCATCAGGGCCGTGACAGGGGATAATTCACCCCTCCACTTT.

The chain joins TRBV6-5 to TRBJ2-1; D call uncertain. Germline CDR1 and CDR2: MNHEY and SVGAGI. This CDR3 has 15 residues. The V gene lost 5 bases and the J gene lost 0 bases, with 11 bases spanning the gap. In DNA form, the CDR3 reads TGTGCCAGCAGTCTCTCCCCTCGCTCCTACAATGAGCAGTTCTTC. This translates into CASSLSPRSYNEQFF.

This chain connects TRBV27 to TRBJ2-3, with 10 bases identical to TRBD2. Trimming took 0 bases from V and 7 from J; bases not matched to a gene: 10. The CDR3 runs 17 residues. From germline, CDR1 is MNHEY and CDR2 SMNVEV (reference sequence). The CDR3 sequence is CASSLSAAGGSRNTQYF. The CDR3 coding sequence is TGTGCCAGCAGTTTATCGGCAGCGGGGGGGTCAAGGAATACGCAGTATTTT.

This chain uses TRBV14 with TRBJ1-1; tentative D call: TRBD1 (6 bases). Per the germline V gene, CDR1 is SGHDN and CDR2 is FVKESK. The CDR3 extends over 13 amino acids. V shed 3 bases and J shed 7 bases, with 12 bases lying between them. CDR3 amino acids: CASSQILQGEAFF. DNA for the CDR3: TGTGCCAGCAGCCAGATTCTACAGGGTGAAGCTTTCTTT.

J is TRBJ1-1 and V is TRBV25-1; no firm D call. CDR3 length: 12 amino acids. Germline-derived CDR1 and CDR2 are MGHDK and SYGVNS. V dropped 8 bases and J dropped 10 bases, with 17 bases sitting between them. CDR3 in amino acids: CASGDYSGRAFF. The CDR3 bases are TGTGCCAGCGGGGATTACAGCGGCAGAGCTTTCTTT. The full variable domain, with the rest looked up from reference TRBV25-1 and TRBJ1-1, is EADIYQTPRYLVIGTGKKITLECSQTMGHDKMYWYQQDPGMELHLIHYSYGVNSTEKGDLSSESTVSRIRTEHFPLTLESARPSHTSQYLCASGDYSGRAFFGQGTRLTVV.

The chain uses TRBV11-3 and TRBJ2-5, with TRBD1 identical over 7 bases. CDR1 and CDR2 (germline): SGHNT, YENEEA. With V trimmed by 5 bases and J by 4 bases, 7 bases remained unmatched. CDR3 length equals 14 residues. CDR3 sequence reads: CASSPKGAGETQYF. DNA for the CDR3: TGTGCCAGCAGCCCCAAGGGGGCTGGAGAGACCCAGTACTTC.

This chain joins TRBV7-9 and TRBJ1-2; D may be TRBD1 (6 bases). V lost 1 base to trimming and J lost 8 bases, with 20 bases between them. Per germline, CDR1 SEHNR and CDR2 FQNEAQ (reference sequence). The CDR3 is 16 residues long. The CDR3 bases are TGTGCCAGCAGCTTAGTTGGACAGAAAAACCTCTACGGCTACACCTTC. Its translation: CASSLVGQKNLYGYTF.

This chain links TRBV7-6 with TRBJ2-7; 9 nucleotides line up with TRBD1. The length of the CDR3 is 14 residues. Looked up from germline, CDR1 is SGHVS and CDR2 is FNYEAQ. The J segment lost 2 bases and the V segment lost 3 bases, leaving 2 bases of the junction unmatched. CDR3 residues: CASSLGTGTYEQYF. The CDR3 DNA reads as TGTGCCAGCAGCTTGGGGACAGGGACCTACGAGCAGTACTTC. Together with reference TRBV7-6 and TRBJ2-7, the CDR3 gives the full variable domain: GAGVSQSPRYKVTKRGQDVALRCDPISGHVSLYWYRQALGQGPEFLTYFNYEAQQDKSGLPNDRFSAERPEGSISTLTIQRTEQRDSAMYRCASSLGTGTYEQYFGPGTRLTVT.